This T cell receptor beta chain emerged from a study of control samples from healthy donors and cancer patients. This table comes from immunoSEQ multiplex PCR, and its TCRdb copy is limited to in-frame clones, with some not included. The sample consists of fewer than 500,000 clones, 75% to 95% of them appearing once. Germline values: CDR1 SQVTM, CDR2 ANQGSEA. This CDR3 spans 13 amino acids. Trimming took 4 bases from V and 3 from J, leaving 12 bases between them. The rearrangement links TRBV29-1 to TRBJ1-1; no clear D. This sequence was found in a man aged 40-49 years with head and neck cancer. The sample comprised PBMCs. CDR3 nucleotides: TGCAGCGTTGCGGGCGGGCGCCACACTGAAGCTTTCTTT. Amino acid sequence: CSVAGGRHTEAFF.